What follows is one TCR beta chain and its context. Execution of the assay was at deep level. Repertoires were generated with immunoSEQ multiplex PCR, while TCRdb's copy carries only in-frame clones and drops some. The repertoire includes approximately 650,000 clones, less than 97% of them detected once, and roughly 0.1% sits in the top ten. CD45RO negativity and positive selection for CCR7 defined naive CD8 cells, a population that excluded terminally differentiated effector memory CD45RA+ cells. There were only Caucasian adults among the donors, and all lived in Nashville, Tennessee. This specimen belongs to a study of shared clonotypes between healthy human individuals. The CDR3 consists of 17 residues. Trimming removed 0 bases from V and 2 bases from J, with 15 bases in between. Germline V CDR1 and CDR2: LNHNV, YYDKDF (reference sequence).

This clonotype was obtained from a woman in her thirties in good health. Sequencing input: naive CD8+ T cells sorted from blood. This sequence joins TRBV15 and TRBJ2-3, with D possibly being TRBD2 (6 bases). The DNA of the CDR3 is TGTGCCACCAGCAGAGATCCGGGGTGGGAGGTCACAGATACGCAGTATTTT. This translates into CATSRDPGWEVTDTQYF.